Below, 25 T cell receptor beta chains from the same sample are listed, as sequenced in a study of T cell responses to AZD1222 COVID-19 vaccine. Method: immunoSEQ multiplex PCR; TCRdb's copy keeps in-frame clones and lacks some. The sample comprises approximately 110,000 clones, just under 95% of which are singletons, and roughly 2% rests with the top ten. The sequencing here drew on peripheral blood, taken on day 0 of AZD1222 vaccination. The receptors were sampled from an adult in good health.

The chain carries TRBV7-2 and TRBJ1-2; D remains unclear. The germline V gene has CDR1 SGHTA and CDR2 FQGNSA. The CDR3 is 13 amino acids. Trimming removed 5 bases from V and 0 bases from J, with 7 bases in between. The CDR3 protein is CASSPRSNYGYTF. CDR3 nucleotides: TGTGCCAGCAGCCCCAGGTCTAACTATGGCTACACCTTC.

V and J are TRBV27 and TRBJ1-1; possibly TRBD1 for D (5 bases). The CDR3 has 16 residues. Looked up from germline, CDR1 is MNHEY and CDR2 is SMNVEV (reference sequence). V shed 1 base and J shed 0 bases, with 12 bases lying between them. CDR3 protein: CASSLYQGNMNTEAFF. As DNA, the CDR3 is TGTGCCAGCAGTTTATATCAGGGAAACATGAACACTGAAGCTTTCTTT.

Only a few counts were recorded for this clone. This rearrangement joins TRBV2 to TRBJ2-7; 10 positions agree with TRBD1. With V trimmed by 4 bases and J by 4 bases, 4 bases remained unmatched. The CDR3 is 14 residues long. Germline CDR1 SNHLY, CDR2 FYNNEI. This CDR3 reads CASSGDRGMYEQYF. The CDR3 DNA reads TGTGCCAGCAGTGGGGACAGGGGTATGTACGAGCAGTACTTC.

This chain connects TRBV6-5 to TRBJ1-1; no clear D gene. The CDR3 contains 14 residues. Per germline, CDR1 MNHEY and CDR2 SVGAGI. The germline V and J ends were trimmed by 8 bases and 6 bases, with 19 bases remaining between them. The CDR3 reads CASLSSSRLPEAFF. CDR3 sequence (DNA): TGTGCCAGCCTGTCGTCGAGTAGGTTGCCTGAAGCTTTCTTT.

The CDR3 bases are TGTGCCAGCTCTACAGGGGGCAGGAATTACTATGGCTACACCTTC. Amino acid sequence: CASSTGGRNYYGYTF. The rearrangement links TRBV28 to TRBJ1-2; 9 bases are a match to TRBD1. V shed 8 bases, J shed 3 bases, and the junction held 10 bases outside the gene matches. CDR1 and CDR2 (germline): MDHEN, SYDVKM. This CDR3 contains 15 residues.

The sample holds one count of this clone. This sequence joins TRBV11-1 and TRBJ1-2; possibly TRBD1 for D (5 bases). V lost 5 bases and J lost 8, with 12 bases in between. Germline loops: CDR1 SGHAT, CDR2 FQDESV (reference sequence). The CDR3 consists of 12 residues. This chain's CDR3 is CASSQTALGYTF. Here the CDR3 DNA reads TGTGCCAGCAGCCAGACAGCCTTGGGCTACACCTTC.

The chain uses TRBV19 and TRBJ1-1; no firm D call. CDR1 and CDR2 (germline): LNHDA, SQIVND (reference sequence). Trimming took 2 bases from V and 0 from J, leaving 13 bases between them. There are 16 residues in the CDR3. The CDR3 loop reads CASSIPPGRLNTEAFF. CDR3 DNA sequence: TGTGCCAGTAGTATACCCCCGGGCAGACTGAACACTGAAGCTTTCTTT.

V and J are TRBV7-6 and TRBJ1-4; D perhaps matches TRBD1 (5 bases). Germline CDR1 and CDR2: SGHVS and FNYEAQ. The CDR3 length is 17 residues. Trimming cost V 5 bases and J 0 bases, with 16 bases left between them. CDR3: CASSLMIRGSTNEKLFF. The CDR3 DNA reads as TGTGCCAGCAGCCTTATGATTCGGGGCTCAACTAATGAAAAACTGTTTTTT.

V is TRBV7-9 and J is TRBJ2-3; perhaps TRBD2 as D (5 bases). The CDR3 is 13 amino acids. The germline gives CDR1 SEHNR, CDR2 FQNEAQ (reference sequence). V was cut by 5 bases and J by 5 bases, with 11 bases left in between. The CDR3 region is CASSEDWGDTQYF. The CDR3 coding sequence is TGTGCCAGCAGCGAGGACTGGGGAGATACGCAGTATTTT.

The V call is TRBV11-2, the J call TRBJ1-4; D gene ambiguous. The germline CDR1 and CDR2 sequences are SGHAT and FQNNGV. The CDR3 is made up of 13 amino acids. V was pared by 4 bases and J by 14 bases, with 17 bases between. CDR3 nucleotide sequence: TGTGCCAGCAGCTCCCCCAGGAAATCCGGGCTGTTTTTT. As protein: CASSSPRKSGLFF.

On this clone itself: One end of the junction varies from germline; a read error may be responsible. The chain couples TRBV5-3 to TRBJ2-7, with 8 bases identical to TRBD1. TRBV5-3 counts as an open reading frame of uncertain function. The length of the CDR3 is 8 residues. Written as DNA, the CDR3 is TGTGCCGGACAACAGGGGGACTTC. Encoded protein: CAGQQGDF.

The chain carries TRBV7-9 and TRBJ2-5; TRBD1 matches at 10 bases. Germline CDR1 reads SEHNR; CDR2 reads FQNEAQ (reference sequence). The CDR3 is 13 residues long. Losses at the gene ends were 5 bases for V and 5 bases for J; bases not matched to a gene: 2. CDR3 protein: CASSEDRGETQYF. In DNA, the CDR3 is TGTGCCAGCAGCGAGGACAGGGGGGAGACCCAGTACTTC.

DNA for the CDR3: TGTGCCAGCAGCTGGTCTTCGAACACTGAAGCTTTCTTT. Amino acid sequence: CASSWSSNTEAFF. The chain is built from TRBV5-4 and TRBJ1-1; D is uncertain. In germline, CDR1 is SGHNT, CDR2 YYREEE (reference sequence). CDR3 length: 13 residues. V shed 3 bases and J shed 1 base, with 7 bases lying between them.

This clone was seen only once. J is TRBJ1-1 and V is TRBV5-8, with D hard to call. The CDR3 runs 15 residues. V was cut by 2 bases and J by 0 bases, with 11 bases left in between. CDR1 is SGHTS and CDR2 is YDEGEE in the germline V gene. The CDR3 sequence: CASSFRGLLNTEAFF. The CDR3 region has the DNA TGTGCCAGCAGCTTCCGGGGTCTCTTGAACACTGAAGCTTTCTTT.

The rearrangement joins TRBV5-1 to TRBJ1-1; D perhaps matches TRBD1 (5 bases). CDR3 length: 14 residues. Germline V gene data show CDR1 as SGHRS and CDR2 as YFSETQ. V lost 0 bases, J lost 5 bases, and 11 bases lay in between. CDR3 sequence (DNA): TGCGCCAGCAGCTTGGTTGGGGGGGAGACTGAAGCTTTCTTT. Translated: CASSLVGGETEAFF.

CDR3 sequence: CASSTLRGGDTGELFF. CDR3 DNA: TGTGCCAGCTCAACGCTGCGGGGGGGAGACACCGGGGAGCTGTTTTTT. This chain connects TRBV18 to TRBJ2-2; 9 nucleotides align to TRBD2. The V gene's germline CDR1 is KGHSH and CDR2 LQKENI. The CDR3 has 16 amino acids. The J segment lost 3 bases and the V segment lost 5 bases, leaving 7 bases of the junction unmatched.

The V call is TRBV11-3, the J call TRBJ1-2; unclear D gene. Germline V gives CDR1 SGHNT, CDR2 YENEEA. V shed 4 bases and J shed 0 bases, with 12 bases lying between them. The CDR3 spans 15 residues. The CDR3, as DNA: TGTGCCAGCAGCTCGGGAATCGCCACTAACTATGGCTACACCTTC. It encodes CASSSGIATNYGYTF.

The chain links TRBV12-3 or TRBV12-4 to TRBJ2-5, with a weak D call TRBD2 (6 bases). Trimming left V 2 bases short and J 3 bases short, with 7 bases between. The CDR3 loop spans 13 amino acids. As DNA, the CDR3 is TGTGCCAGCAGTTTAATAGCGGAAGAGACCCAGTACTTC. Amino acids: CASSLIAEETQYF.

The V and J genes are TRBV27 and TRBJ1-1; no clear D. Germline lookup yields CDR1 MNHEY and CDR2 SMNVEV (reference sequence). This CDR3 region has 16 residues. V was cut by 5 bases and J by 3 bases, with 19 bases left in between. Here the CDR3 DNA reads TGTGCCAGCAGTCCTCTAGTGGGGTACGTAGACACTGAAGCTTTCTTT. Translated, it gives CASSPLVGYVDTEAFF.

This clone is a singleton in its sample. The J gene is TRBJ2-2, the V gene TRBV6-1; tentative D call: TRBD1 (5 bases). CDR3 length: 16 amino acids. Germline lookup yields CDR1 MNHNS and CDR2 SASEGT. V lost 4 bases to trimming and J lost 7 bases, with 19 bases between them. The CDR3 region is CASSGQLHSLGGELFF. The CDR3 DNA is TGTGCCAGCAGTGGACAGCTTCACTCGCTGGGCGGGGAGCTGTTTTTT.

The chain joins TRBV5-8 to TRBJ1-5; a weak D match, TRBD1 (5 bases). The CDR3 has 14 amino acids. In germline, CDR1 is SGHTS, CDR2 YDEGEE. Trimming removed 0 bases from V and 7 bases from J, with 11 bases in between. The CDR3 nucleotides read TGTGCCAGCAGCTTGGAGGGACGTGGGCAGCCCCAGCATTTT. It encodes CASSLEGRGQPQHF.

The V and J genes are TRBV12-3 or TRBV12-4 and TRBJ2-1, with D uncertain. V lost 6 bases, J lost 4 bases, and 4 bases lay in between. The CDR3 covers 11 residues. The CDR3: CASSHYNEQFF. DNA of the CDR3: TGTGCCAGCAGCCATTACAATGAGCAGTTCTTC.

The chain links TRBV3-1 (or the pseudogene TRBV3-2) to TRBJ1-3; possible D gene TRBD1, 6 bases. Trimming removed 4 bases from V and 4 bases from J, with 17 bases in between. Germline V gives CDR1 LGHDT, CDR2 YNNKEL (reference sequence). The CDR3 is made up of 16 amino acids. The chain's CDR3 is CASSPAGGSYGNTIYF. In DNA, the CDR3 is TGTGCCAGCAGCCCTGCGGGGGGCTCGTACGGAAACACCATATATTTT.

The V gene is TRBV4-3, the J gene TRBJ1-2; 8 bases match TRBD1. CDR1 and CDR2 (germline): LGHNA, YSLEER. The CDR3 runs 15 residues. V gave up 4 bases and J gave up 8 bases; unmatched junction bases: 12. The CDR3 DNA follows: TGCGCCAGCAGCCCGTTACCTCGACAGGGGAGAGGCTACACCTTC. It codes for CASSPLPRQGRGYTF.

In DNA, the CDR3 is TGTGCCAGCAGGGAGCTTCGGGGAGGGAATACTGAAGCTTTCTTT. Protein: CASRELRGGNTEAFF. The chain recombines TRBV6-6 with TRBJ1-1, with D hard to call. Germline V gene lookup returns CDR1 MNHNY and CDR2 SVGAGI (reference sequence). Trimming removed 6 bases from V and 5 bases from J, with 19 bases in between. The CDR3 runs 15 residues.